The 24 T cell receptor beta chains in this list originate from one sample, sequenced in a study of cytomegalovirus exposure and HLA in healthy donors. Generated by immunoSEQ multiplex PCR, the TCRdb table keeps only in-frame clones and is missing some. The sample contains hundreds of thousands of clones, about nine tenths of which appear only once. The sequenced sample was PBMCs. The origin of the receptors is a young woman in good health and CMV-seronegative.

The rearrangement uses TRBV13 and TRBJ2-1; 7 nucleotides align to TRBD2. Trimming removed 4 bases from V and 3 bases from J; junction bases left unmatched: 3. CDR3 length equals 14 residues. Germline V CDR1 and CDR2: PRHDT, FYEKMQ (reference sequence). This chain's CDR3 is CASSYAGDYNEQFF. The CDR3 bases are TGTGCCAGCAGCTACGCGGGAGACTACAATGAGCAGTTCTTC.

CDR3 region: CASSKPGEDYGYTF. CDR3 bases: TGTGCCAGCAGCAAACCAGGGGAAGACTATGGCTACACCTTC. The chain links TRBV6-5 to TRBJ1-2; tentative D call: TRBD1 (6 bases). Germline V gene data show CDR1 as MNHEY and CDR2 as SVGAGI. V dropped 6 bases and J dropped 3 bases, with 14 bases sitting between them. The CDR3 totals 14 residues.

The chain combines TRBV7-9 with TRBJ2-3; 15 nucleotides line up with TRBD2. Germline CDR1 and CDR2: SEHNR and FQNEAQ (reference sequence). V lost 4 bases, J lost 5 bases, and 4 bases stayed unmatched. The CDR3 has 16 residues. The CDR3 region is CASSSWTSGRGDTQYF. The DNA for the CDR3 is TGTGCCAGCAGCTCATGGACTAGCGGGAGGGGAGATACGCAGTATTTT. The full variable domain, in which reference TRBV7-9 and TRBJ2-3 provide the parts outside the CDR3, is DTGVSQNPRHKITKRGQNVTFRCDPISEHNRLYWYRQTLGQGPEFLTYFQNEAQLEKSRLLSDRFSAERPKGSFSTLEIQRTEQGDSAMYLCASSSWTSGRGDTQYFGPGTRLTVL.

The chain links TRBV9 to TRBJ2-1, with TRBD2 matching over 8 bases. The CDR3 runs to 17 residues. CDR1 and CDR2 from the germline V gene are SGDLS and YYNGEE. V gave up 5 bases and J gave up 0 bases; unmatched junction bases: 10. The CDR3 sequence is CASSVSGARSSYNEQFF. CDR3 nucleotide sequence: TGTGCCAGCAGTGTTAGCGGGGCCAGGAGCTCCTACAATGAGCAGTTCTTC.

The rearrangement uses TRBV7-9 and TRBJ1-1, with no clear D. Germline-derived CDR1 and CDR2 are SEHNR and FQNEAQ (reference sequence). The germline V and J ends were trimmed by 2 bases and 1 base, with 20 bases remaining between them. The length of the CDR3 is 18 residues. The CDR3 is CASSLPSVRRRRNTEAFF. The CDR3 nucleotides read TGTGCCAGCAGCTTACCGTCTGTGAGGAGAAGGAGGAACACTGAAGCTTTCTTT.

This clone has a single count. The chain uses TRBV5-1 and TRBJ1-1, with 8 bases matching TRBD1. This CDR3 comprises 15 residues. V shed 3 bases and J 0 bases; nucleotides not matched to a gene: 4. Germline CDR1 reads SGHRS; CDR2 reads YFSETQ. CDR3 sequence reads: CASSSSGQVNTEAFF. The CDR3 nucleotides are TGCGCCAGCAGCTCTTCGGGACAGGTGAACACTGAAGCTTTCTTT.

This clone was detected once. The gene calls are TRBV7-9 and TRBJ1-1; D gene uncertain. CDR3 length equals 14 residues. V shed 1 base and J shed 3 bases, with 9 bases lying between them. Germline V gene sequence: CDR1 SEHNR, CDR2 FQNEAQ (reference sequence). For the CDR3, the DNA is TGTGCCAGCAGCTTAGGTACTGGGCACACTGAAGCTTTCTTT. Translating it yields CASSLGTGHTEAFF.

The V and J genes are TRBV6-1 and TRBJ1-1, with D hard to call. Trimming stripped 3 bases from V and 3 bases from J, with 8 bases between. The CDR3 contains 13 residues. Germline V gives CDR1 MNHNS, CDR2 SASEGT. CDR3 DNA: TGTGCCAGCAGTGACCAGGCGCACACTGAAGCTTTCTTT. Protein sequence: CASSDQAHTEAFF.

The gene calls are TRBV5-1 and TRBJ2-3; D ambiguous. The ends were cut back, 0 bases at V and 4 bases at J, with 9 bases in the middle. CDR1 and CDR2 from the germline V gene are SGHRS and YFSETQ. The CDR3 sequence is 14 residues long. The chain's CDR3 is CASSLVLQADTQYF. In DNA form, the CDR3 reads TGCGCCAGCAGCTTGGTACTGCAAGCAGATACGCAGTATTTT.

The CDR3 here is CASSYSGTSGYEQYF. CDR3 in DNA: TGTGCCAGCAGTTACTCCGGGACTAGCGGCTACGAGCAGTACTTC. The J gene is TRBJ2-7, the V gene TRBV6-5; 11 bases align to TRBD2. V shed 0 bases, J shed 3 bases, and the junction held 1 base outside the gene matches. Germline-derived CDR1 and CDR2 are MNHEY and SVGAGI. The CDR3 spans 15 residues.

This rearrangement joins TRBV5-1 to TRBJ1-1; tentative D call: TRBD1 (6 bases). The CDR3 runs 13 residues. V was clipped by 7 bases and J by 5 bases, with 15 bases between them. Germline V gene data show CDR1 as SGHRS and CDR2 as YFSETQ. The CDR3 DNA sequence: TGCGCCAGCGGCCCCGGGACAACGACTGAAGCTTTCTTT. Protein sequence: CASGPGTTTEAFF.

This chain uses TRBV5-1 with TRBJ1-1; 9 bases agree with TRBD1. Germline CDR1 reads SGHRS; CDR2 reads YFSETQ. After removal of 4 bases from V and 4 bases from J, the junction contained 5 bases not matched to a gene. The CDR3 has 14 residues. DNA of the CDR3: TGCGCCAGCAGCGGGGACAGGGAGGTCACTGAAGCTTTCTTT. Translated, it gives CASSGDREVTEAFF.

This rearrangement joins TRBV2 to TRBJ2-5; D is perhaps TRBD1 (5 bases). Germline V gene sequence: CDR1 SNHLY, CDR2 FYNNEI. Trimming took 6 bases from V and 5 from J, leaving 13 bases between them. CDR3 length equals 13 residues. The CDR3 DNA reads TGTGCCAGCAGGATCAGGGTACTGGAGACCCAGTACTTC. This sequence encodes CASRIRVLETQYF. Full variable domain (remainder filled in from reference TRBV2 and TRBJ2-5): EPEVTQTPSHQVTQMGQEVILRCVPISNHLYFYWYRQILGQKVEFLVSFYNNEISEKSEIFDDQFSVERPDGSNFTLKIRSTKLEDSAMYFCASRIRVLETQYFGPGTRLLVL.

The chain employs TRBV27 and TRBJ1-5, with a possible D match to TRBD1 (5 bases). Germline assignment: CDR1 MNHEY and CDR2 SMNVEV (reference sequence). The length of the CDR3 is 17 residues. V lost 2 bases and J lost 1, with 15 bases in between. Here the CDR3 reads CASSLRPPRVSNQPQHF. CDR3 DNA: TGTGCCAGCAGTTTACGCCCCCCCAGGGTAAGCAATCAGCCCCAGCATTTT.

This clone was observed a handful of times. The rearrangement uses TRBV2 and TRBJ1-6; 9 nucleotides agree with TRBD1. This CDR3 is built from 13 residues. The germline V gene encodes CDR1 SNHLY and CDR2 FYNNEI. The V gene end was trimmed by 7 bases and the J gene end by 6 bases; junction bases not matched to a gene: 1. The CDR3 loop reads CASKGQGNSPLHF. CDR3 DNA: TGTGCCAGCAAGGGACAGGGTAATTCACCCCTCCACTTT.

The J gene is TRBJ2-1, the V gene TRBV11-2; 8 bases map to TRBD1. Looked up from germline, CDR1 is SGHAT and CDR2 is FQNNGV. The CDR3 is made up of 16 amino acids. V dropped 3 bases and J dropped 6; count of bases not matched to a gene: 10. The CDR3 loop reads CASSLVTGGVGNEQFF. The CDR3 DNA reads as TGTGCCAGCAGCTTGGTAACAGGGGGAGTCGGCAATGAGCAGTTCTTC. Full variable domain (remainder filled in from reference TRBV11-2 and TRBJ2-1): EAGVAQSPRYKIIEKRQSVAFWCNPISGHATLYWYQQILGQGPKLLIQFQNNGVVDDSQLPKDRFSAERLKGVDSTLKIQPAKLEDSAVYLCASSLVTGGVGNEQFFGPGTRLTVL.

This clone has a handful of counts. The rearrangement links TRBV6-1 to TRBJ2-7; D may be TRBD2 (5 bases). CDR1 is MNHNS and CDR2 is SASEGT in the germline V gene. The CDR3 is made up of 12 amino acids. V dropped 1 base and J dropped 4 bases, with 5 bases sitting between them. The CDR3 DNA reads TGTGCCAGCAGTGAAGGCGGGTACGAGCAGTACTTC. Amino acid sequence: CASSEGGYEQYF.

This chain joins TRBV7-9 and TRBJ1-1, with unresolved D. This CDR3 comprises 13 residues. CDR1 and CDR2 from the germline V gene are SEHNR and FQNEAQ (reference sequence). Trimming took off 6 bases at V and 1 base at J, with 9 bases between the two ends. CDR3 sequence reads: CASRSNQNTEAFF. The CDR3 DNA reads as TGTGCCAGCAGATCAAATCAGAACACTGAAGCTTTCTTT.

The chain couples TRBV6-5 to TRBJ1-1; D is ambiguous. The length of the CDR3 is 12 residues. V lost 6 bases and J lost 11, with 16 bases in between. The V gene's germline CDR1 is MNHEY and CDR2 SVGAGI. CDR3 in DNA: TGTGCCAGCAGCCCCGGGAGGGTTGGCGCTTTCTTT. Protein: CASSPGRVGAFF.

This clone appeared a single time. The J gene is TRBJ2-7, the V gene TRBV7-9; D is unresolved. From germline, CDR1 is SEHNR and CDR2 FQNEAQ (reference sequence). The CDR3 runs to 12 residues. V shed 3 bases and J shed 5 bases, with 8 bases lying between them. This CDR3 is CASSLENDEQYF. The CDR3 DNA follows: TGTGCCAGCAGCTTGGAGAATGACGAGCAGTACTTC.

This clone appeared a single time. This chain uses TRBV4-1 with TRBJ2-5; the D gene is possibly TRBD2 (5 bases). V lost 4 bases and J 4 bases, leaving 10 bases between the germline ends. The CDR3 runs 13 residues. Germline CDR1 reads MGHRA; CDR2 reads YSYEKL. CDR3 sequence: CASSLALGETQYF. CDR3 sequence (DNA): TGCGCCAGCAGCCTAGCGCTCGGAGAGACCCAGTACTTC.

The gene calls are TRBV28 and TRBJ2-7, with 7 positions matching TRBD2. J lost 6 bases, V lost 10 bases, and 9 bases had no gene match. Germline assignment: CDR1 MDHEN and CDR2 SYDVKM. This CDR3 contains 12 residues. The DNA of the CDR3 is TGTGCCACCTCCTTCCCGGGGGGCGAGCAGTACTTC. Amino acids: CATSFPGGEQYF.

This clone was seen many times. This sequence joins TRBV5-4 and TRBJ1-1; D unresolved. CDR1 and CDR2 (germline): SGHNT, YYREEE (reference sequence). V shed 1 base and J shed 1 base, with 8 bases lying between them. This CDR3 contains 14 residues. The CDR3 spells CASSLRPGNTEAFF. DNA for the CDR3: TGTGCCAGCAGCTTGAGACCAGGGAACACTGAAGCTTTCTTT. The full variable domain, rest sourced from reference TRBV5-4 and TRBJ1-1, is ETGVTQSPTHLIKTRGQQVTLRCSSQSGHNTVSWYQQALGQGPQFIFQYYREEENGRGNFPPRFSGLQFPNYSSELNVNALELDDSALYLCASSLRPGNTEAFFGQGTRLTVV.

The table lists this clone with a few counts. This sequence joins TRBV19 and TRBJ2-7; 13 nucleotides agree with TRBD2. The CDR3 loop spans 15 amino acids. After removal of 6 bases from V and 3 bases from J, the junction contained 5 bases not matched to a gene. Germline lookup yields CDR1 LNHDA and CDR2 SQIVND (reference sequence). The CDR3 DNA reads TGTGCCAGTAGCCTCGGACTAGCGGGAGTCTACGAGCAGTACTTC. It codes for CASSLGLAGVYEQYF.